This T cell receptor beta chain appears in the sequencing data of a study of glioma-infiltrating T cells. Whole-study results and caveats: Tissue-blood divergence was below expectation in non-neoplastic patients, above in gliomas. Tissue and blood shared very few CDR3 sequences.

The sample holds many counts of this clonotype. The antigen is undetermined. The iRepertoire nested amplicon-rescue multiplex PCR amplified TCR alpha and beta CDR3s from RNA. For one-step reverse transcription and amplification, about 90-400 ng of tissue mRNA or PBMC total RNA was used. One entry per CDR3 protein, called by TCRdb with MiXCR from the multiplex PCR reads. The sample carries around 120,000 distinct CDR3 sequences, around 23% recorded once. The CDR3 is 16 amino acids. Trimming pared 4 bases from V and 0 bases from J, leaving 13 bases between. Germline V CDR1 and CDR2: SGHVS, FNYEAQ. The sample taken for sequencing was glioma tissue, nonneoplastic brain tissue, or PBMCs (not recorded which). V gene TRBV7-6 combines with J gene TRBJ2-1, with D maybe TRBD2 (5 bases). The receptor was isolated from a human donor with low-grade glioma or glioblastoma, undergoing nonglioma brain surgery, or in good health (not recorded which). The CDR3 is CASSSTSTRSYNEQFF. In nucleotides, the CDR3 is TGTGCCAGCAGCTCAACTAGTACTCGCTCCTACAATGAGCAGTTCTTC.